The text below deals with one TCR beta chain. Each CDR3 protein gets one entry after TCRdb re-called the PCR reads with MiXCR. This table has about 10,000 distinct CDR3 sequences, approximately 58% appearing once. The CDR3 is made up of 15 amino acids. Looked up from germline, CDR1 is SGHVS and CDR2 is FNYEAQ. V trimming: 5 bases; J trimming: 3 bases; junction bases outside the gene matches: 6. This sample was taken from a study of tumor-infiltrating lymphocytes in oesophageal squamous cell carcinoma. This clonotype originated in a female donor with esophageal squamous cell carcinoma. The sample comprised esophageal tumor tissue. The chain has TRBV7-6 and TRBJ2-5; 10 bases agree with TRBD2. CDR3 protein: CASSLRTSGEETQYF. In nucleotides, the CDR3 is TGTGCCAGCAGCCTACGGACTAGCGGTGAAGAGACCCAGTACTTC.